This TCR beta chain was observed in a study of T-cell reconstitution after alpha-beta-depleted transplantation in children. The germline V gene has CDR1 KGHSH and CDR2 LQKENI. V shed 6 bases and J shed 0 bases, with 9 bases lying between them. The CDR3 extends over 13 amino acids. On this clonotype itself: Its target is not known. Possible read error: a much larger clone is one base away.

Preparing the TCRbeta library involved the use of unique molecular identifiers. Using its own MiXCR run on the PCR reads, TCRdb lists one record per CDR3 protein. The sample carries some 200,000 distinct CDR3 sequences, around 8.4% recorded once. Study results and limitations: From newly produced T cells came most of the T-cell counts and diversity one year after transplant. Recipient T cells and thymic progenitors that survived gave rise to the high TCRbeta diversity observed at day 60 in some patients. Several hundred rapidly expanded clones from non-depleted graft cells reportedly supplied alpha-beta T cells about two months post-transplant.

The source is a male patient aged 2 to 10 who had a stem cell transplant for acute myeloid leukemia, so the T cells may come from the graft donor. The genes are TRBV18 and TRBJ2-7; D gene ambiguous. The sample in question was PBMCs, mostly from graft donor cells, obtained 360 days after TCRalphabeta/CD19-depleted stem cell transplant. The CDR3, as DNA: TGTGCCAGCTCGGCACAGAGCTCCTACGAGCAGTACTTC. Its protein product is CASSAQSSYEQYF. Together with reference TRBV18 and TRBJ2-7, the CDR3 gives the full variable domain: NAGVMQNPRHLVRRRGQEARLRCSPMKGHSHVYWYRQLPEEGLKFMVYLQKENIIDESGMPKERFSAEFPKEGPSILRIQQVVRGDSAAYFCASSAQSSYEQYFGPGTRLTVT.